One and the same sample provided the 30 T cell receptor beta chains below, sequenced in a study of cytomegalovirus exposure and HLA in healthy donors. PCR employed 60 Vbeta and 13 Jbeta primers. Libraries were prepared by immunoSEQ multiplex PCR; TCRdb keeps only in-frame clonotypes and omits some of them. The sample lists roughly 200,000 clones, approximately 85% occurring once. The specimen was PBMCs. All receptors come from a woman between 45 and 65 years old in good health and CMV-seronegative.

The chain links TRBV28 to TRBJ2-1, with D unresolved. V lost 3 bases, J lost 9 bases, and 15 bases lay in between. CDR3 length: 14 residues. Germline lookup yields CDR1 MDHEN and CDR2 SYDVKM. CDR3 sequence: CASSFVLATGEQFF. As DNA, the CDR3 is TGTGCCAGCAGTTTTGTCCTGGCGACGGGTGAGCAGTTCTTC.

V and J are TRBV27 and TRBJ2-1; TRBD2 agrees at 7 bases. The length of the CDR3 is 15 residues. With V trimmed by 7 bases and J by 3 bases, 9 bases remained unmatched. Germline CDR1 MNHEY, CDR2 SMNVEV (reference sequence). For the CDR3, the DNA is TGTGCCAGCACAATAGGACTAGGGAACTACAATGAGCAGTTCTTC. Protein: CASTIGLGNYNEQFF.

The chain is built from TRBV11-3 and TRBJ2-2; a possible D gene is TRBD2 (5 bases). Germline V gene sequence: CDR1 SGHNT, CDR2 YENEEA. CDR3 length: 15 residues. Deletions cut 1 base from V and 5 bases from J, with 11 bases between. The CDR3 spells CASSLAGSRTGELFF. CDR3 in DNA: TGTGCCAGCAGCTTAGCGGGAAGTCGGACCGGGGAGCTGTTTTTT.

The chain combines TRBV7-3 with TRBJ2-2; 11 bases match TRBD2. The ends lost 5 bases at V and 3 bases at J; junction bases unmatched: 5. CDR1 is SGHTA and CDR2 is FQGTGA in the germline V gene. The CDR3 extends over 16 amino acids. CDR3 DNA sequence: TGTGCCAGCAGCCAAACTAGCGGGGGCCACACCGGGGAGCTGTTTTTT. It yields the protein CASSQTSGGHTGELFF.

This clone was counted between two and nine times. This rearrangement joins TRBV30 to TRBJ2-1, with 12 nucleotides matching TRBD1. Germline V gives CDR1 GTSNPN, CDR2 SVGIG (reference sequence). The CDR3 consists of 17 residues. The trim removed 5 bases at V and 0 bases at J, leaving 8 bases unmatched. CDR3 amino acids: CAWSGQGASLSYNEQFF. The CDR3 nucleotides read TGTGCCTGGTCGGGACAGGGGGCCTCCCTCTCCTACAATGAGCAGTTCTTC. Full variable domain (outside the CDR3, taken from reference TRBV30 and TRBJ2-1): SQTIHQWPATLVQPVGSPLSLECTVEGTSNPNLYWYRQAAGRGLQLLFYSVGIGQISSEVPQNLSASRPQDRQFILSSKKLLLSDSGFYLCAWSGQGASLSYNEQFFGPGTRLTVL.

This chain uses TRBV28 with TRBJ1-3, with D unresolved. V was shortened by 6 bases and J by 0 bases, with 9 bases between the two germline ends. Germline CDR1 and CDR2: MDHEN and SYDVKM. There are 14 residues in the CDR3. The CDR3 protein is CASRIGSSGNTIYF. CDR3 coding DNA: TGTGCCAGCAGGATAGGGAGCTCTGGAAACACCATATATTTT.

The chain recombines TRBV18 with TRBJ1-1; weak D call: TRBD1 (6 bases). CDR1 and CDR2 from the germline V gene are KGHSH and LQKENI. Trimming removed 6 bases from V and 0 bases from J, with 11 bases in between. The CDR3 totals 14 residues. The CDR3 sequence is CASSRGDMNTEAFF. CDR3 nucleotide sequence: TGTGCCAGCTCCCGGGGGGACATGAACACTGAAGCTTTCTTT.

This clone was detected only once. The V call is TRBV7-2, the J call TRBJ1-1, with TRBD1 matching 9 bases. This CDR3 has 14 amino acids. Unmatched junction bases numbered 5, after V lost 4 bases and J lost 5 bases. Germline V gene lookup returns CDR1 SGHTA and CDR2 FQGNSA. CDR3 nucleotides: TGTGCCAGCAGCTACCTGGGACAGGGAACTGAAGCTTTCTTT. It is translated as CASSYLGQGTEAFF.

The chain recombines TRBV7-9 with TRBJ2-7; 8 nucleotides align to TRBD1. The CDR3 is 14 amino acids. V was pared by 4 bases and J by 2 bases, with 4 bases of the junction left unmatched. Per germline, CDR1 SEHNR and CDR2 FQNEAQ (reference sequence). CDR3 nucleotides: TGTGCCAGCAGCTCCCCGACAGGGGCCTACGAGCAGTACTTC. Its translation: CASSSPTGAYEQYF.

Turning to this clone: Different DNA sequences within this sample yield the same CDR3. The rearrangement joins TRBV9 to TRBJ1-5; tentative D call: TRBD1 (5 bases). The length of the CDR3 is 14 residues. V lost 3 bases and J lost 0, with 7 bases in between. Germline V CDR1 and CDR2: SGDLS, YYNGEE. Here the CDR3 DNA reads TGTGCCAGCAGCGAACAGGTTAGCAATCAGCCCCAGCATTTT. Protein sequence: CASSEQVSNQPQHF.

In DNA, the CDR3 is TGTGCCAGCGGTTTGGACGGGGTGAACACTGAAGCTTTCTTT. Encoded protein: CASGLDGVNTEAFF. The chain uses TRBV6-6 and TRBJ1-1; D unclear. Germline V gene lookup returns CDR1 MNHNY and CDR2 SVGAGI (reference sequence). This CDR3 is 14 amino acids long. The V and J ends lost 8 bases and 0 bases respectively, with 13 bases between them.

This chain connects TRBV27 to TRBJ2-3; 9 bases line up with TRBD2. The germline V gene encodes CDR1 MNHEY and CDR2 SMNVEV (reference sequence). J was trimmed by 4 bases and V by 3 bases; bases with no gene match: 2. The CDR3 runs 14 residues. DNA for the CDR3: TGTGCCAGCAGTTTGGGCGGGAGGGCAGATACGCAGTATTTT. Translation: CASSLGGRADTQYF.

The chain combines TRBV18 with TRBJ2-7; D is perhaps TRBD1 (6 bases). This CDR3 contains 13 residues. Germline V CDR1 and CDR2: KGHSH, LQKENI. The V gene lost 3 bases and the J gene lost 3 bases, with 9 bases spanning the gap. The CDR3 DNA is TGTGCCAGCTCACCCCGGGACATCTACGAGCAGTACTTC. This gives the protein CASSPRDIYEQYF.

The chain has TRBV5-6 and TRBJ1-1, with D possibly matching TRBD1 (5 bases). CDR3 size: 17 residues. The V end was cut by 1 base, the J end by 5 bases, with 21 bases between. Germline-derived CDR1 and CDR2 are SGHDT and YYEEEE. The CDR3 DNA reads TGTGCCAGCAGCTTGCTATCAGGGCCCAACCTCCTTACTGAAGCTTTCTTT. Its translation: CASSLLSGPNLLTEAFF.

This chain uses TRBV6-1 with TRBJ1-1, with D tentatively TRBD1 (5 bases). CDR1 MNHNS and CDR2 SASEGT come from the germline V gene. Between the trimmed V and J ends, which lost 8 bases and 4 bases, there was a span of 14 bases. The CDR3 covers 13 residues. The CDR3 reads CASSGTFFTEAFF. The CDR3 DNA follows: TGTGCCAGCTCTGGGACTTTTTTCACTGAAGCTTTCTTT.

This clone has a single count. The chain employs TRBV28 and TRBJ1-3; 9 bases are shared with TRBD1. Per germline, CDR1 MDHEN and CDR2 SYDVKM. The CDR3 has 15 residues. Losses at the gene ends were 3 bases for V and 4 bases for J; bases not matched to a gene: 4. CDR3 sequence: CASSLGQGIGNTIYF. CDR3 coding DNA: TGTGCCAGCAGTTTGGGACAGGGCATCGGAAACACCATATATTTT.

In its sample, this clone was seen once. CDR3 loop: CASSPGGRGSYEQYF. The CDR3 DNA reads as TGTGCCAGCAGCCCGGGTGGCAGGGGGAGTTACGAGCAGTACTTC. The V and J genes are TRBV7-7 and TRBJ2-7; 7 nucleotides align to TRBD1. J lost 4 bases, V lost 5 bases, and 11 bases had no gene match. The CDR3 consists of 15 residues. Per germline, CDR1 SSHAT and CDR2 FNYEAQ (reference sequence).

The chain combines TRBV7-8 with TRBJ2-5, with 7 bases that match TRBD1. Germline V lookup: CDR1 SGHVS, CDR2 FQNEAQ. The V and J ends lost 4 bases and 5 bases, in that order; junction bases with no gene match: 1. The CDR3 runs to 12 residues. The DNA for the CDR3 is TGTGCCAGCAGCTCACAGGGGGAGACCCAGTACTTC. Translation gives CASSSQGETQYF.

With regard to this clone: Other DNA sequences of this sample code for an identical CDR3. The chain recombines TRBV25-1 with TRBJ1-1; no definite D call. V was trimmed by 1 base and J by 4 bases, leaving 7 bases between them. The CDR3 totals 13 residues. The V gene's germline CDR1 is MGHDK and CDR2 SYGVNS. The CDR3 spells CASSESGSTEAFF. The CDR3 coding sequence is TGTGCCAGCAGTGAATCCGGGAGCACTGAAGCTTTCTTT.

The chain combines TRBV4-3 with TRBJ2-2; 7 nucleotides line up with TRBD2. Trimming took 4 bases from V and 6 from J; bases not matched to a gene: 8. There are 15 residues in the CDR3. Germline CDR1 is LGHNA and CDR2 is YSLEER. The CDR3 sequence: CASSPSLGGSGELFF. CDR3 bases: TGCGCCAGCAGCCCCAGTCTGGGGGGGTCCGGGGAGCTGTTTTTT.

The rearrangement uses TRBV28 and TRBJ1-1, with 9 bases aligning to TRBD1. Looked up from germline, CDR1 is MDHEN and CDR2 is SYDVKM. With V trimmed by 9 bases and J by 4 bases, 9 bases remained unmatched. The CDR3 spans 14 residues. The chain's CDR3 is CASSKGQGITEAFF. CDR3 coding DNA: TGTGCCAGTAGCAAAGGACAGGGGATCACTGAAGCTTTCTTT. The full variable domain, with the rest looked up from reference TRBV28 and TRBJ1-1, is DVKVTQSSRYLVKRTGEKVFLECVQDMDHENMFWYRQDPGLGLRLIYFSYDVKMKEKGDIPEGYSVSREKKERFSLILESASTNQTSMYLCASSKGQGITEAFFGQGTRLTVV.

CDR3 DNA sequence: TGTGCCAGCAGCCAAGGCACTAGCGGGAGTTATAATGAGCAGTTCTTC. It specifies CASSQGTSGSYNEQFF. The chain links TRBV7-9 to TRBJ2-1; 11 bases match TRBD2. V trimming: 5 bases; J trimming: 7 bases; junction bases outside the gene matches: 10. This CDR3 is built from 16 residues. The germline V gene has CDR1 SEHNR and CDR2 FQNEAQ (reference sequence).

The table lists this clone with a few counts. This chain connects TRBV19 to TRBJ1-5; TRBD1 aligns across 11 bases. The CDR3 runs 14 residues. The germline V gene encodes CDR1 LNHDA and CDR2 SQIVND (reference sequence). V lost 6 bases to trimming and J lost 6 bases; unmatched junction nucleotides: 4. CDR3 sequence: CASRPDRGLQPQHF. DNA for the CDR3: TGTGCCAGTAGGCCGGACAGGGGGCTTCAGCCCCAGCATTTT.

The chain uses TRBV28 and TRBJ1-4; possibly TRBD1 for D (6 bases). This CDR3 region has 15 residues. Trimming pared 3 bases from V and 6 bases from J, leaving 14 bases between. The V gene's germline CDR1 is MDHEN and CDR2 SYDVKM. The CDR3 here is CASSFPTGGDEKLFF. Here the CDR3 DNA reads TGTGCCAGCAGTTTCCCGACAGGAGGTGATGAAAAACTGTTTTTT.

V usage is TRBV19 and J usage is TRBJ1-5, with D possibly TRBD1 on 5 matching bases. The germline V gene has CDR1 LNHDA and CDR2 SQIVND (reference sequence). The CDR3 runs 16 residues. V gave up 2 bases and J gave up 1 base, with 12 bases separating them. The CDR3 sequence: CASSIKGAGSNQPQHF. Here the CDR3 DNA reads TGTGCCAGTAGTATAAAAGGGGCTGGGAGCAATCAGCCCCAGCATTTT.

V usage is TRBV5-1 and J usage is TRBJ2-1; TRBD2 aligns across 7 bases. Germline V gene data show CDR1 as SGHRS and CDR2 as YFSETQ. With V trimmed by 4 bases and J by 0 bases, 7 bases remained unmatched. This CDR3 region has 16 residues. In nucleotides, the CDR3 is TGCGCCAGCAGCCACGAGGGCGGGAGCTCCTACAATGAGCAGTTCTTC. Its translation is CASSHEGGSSYNEQFF.

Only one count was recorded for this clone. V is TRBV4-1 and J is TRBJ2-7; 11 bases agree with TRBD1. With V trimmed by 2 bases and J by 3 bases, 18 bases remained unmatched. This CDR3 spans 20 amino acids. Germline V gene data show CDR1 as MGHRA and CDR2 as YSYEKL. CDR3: CASSQRPRTGGRLLLYEQYF. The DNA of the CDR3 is TGCGCCAGCAGCCAAAGACCGCGGACAGGGGGCAGGCTCCTCCTCTACGAGCAGTACTTC.

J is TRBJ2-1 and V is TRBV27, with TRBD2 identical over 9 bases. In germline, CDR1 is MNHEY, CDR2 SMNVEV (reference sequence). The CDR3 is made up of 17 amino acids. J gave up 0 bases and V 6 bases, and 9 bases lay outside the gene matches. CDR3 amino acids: CASRGAGGPRSYNEQFF. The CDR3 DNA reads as TGTGCCAGCAGAGGGGCGGGAGGGCCGCGCTCCTACAATGAGCAGTTCTTC.

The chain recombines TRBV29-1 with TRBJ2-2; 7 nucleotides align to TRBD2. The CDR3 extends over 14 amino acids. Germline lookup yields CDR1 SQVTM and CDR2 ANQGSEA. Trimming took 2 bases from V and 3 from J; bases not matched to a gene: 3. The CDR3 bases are TGCAGCGTTGAAAGGGGAGGGGACACCGGGGAGCTGTTTTTT. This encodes CSVERGGDTGELFF.

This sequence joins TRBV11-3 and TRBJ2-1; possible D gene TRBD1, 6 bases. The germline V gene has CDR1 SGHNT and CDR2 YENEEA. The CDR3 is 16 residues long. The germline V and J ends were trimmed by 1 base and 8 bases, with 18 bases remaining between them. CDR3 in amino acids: CASSLGSGTIKDEQFF. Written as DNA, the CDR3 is TGTGCCAGCAGCTTAGGTTCTGGGACAATTAAAGATGAGCAGTTCTTC. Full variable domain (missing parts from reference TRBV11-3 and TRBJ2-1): EAGVVQSPRYKIIEKKQPVAFWCNPISGHNTLYWYLQNLGQGPELLIRYENEEAVDDSQLPKDRFSAERLKGVDSTLKIQPAELGDSAVYLCASSLGSGTIKDEQFFGPGTRLTVL.